The clone carrying this T cell receptor beta chain was counted only a few times. These data are taken from a study of blood T cells in healthy people across ages. The CDR3 consists of 14 residues. Looked up from germline, CDR1 is SGDLS and CDR2 is YYNGEE. V lost 7 bases to trimming and J lost 3 bases, with 15 bases between them. For the second PCR, which ran for 7 to 11 cycles, a sample-barcoded 5' primer and a J-beta primer mix were used. MiXCR, applied by TCRdb to the 5' RACE reads, yields one record per CDR3 protein. Of 1,800,000 or so distinct CDR3 sequences in the sample, 30% to 40% are singletons; the top ten hold more than 20%.

This receptor was identified in a human donor in good health. The chain combines TRBV9 with TRBJ2-3, with D perhaps TRBD2 (5 bases). Sequenced material: blood. Written as DNA, the CDR3 is TGTGCCAGCGCGGCCGGGGTGGGTACAGATACGCAGTATTTT. Its translation: CASAAGVGTDTQYF.